A selection of T cell receptor beta chains follows, all from one sample in a study of graft-versus-host responses after intestinal transplantation. Which antigens these TCRs recognize remains unknown. Using immunoSEQ multiplex PCR, the repertoire was profiled, and TCRdb retains in-frame clones only, with some absent. The sample carries 39,000 or so clones, 93% recorded once. The sample in question was unstimulated CD8+ T cells sorted from spleen or lymph node cells, obtained before transplant. The receptor source for this set is a human donor who was the organ donor for an intestinal transplant. Both conserved end residues are part of each CDR3. The D gene is left open where the match is weak. Only some rows state a clone size, as once, few, many or a class for expanded clones.

J: TRBJ2-7
size: NA
D: TRBD2
V: TRBV4-1
length: 15
DNA: TGCGCCAGCAGCCAAGTGACTAGCGGACACTACGAGCAGTACTTC
CDR3: CASSQVTSGHYEQYF

J: TRBJ2-3
size: once
D: TRBD1
V: TRBV9
length: 15
DNA: TGTGCCAGCAGCCCTTGGGGACAGTGGACAGATACGCAGTATTTT
CDR3: CASSPWGQWTDTQYF

J: TRBJ2-1
size: once
D: NA
V: TRBV4-1
length: 15
DNA: TGCGCCAGCAGCCACCCCCCGGTGGGGGTCAATGAGCAGTTCTTC
CDR3: CASSHPPVGVNEQFF

J: TRBJ2-7
size: NA
D: NA
V: TRBV28
length: 13
DNA: TGTGCCAGCAGTTTCGAGGAGTCCTACGAGCAGTACTTC
CDR3: CASSFEESYEQYF

J: TRBJ2-1
size: NA
D: TRBD2
V: TRBV4-1
length: 16
DNA: TGCGCCAGCAGCCTCATAGCGGGAGGGTTGTACAATGAGCAGTTCTTC
CDR3: CASSLIAGGLYNEQFF

J: TRBJ2-5
size: NA
D: NA
V: TRBV27
length: 16
DNA: TGTGCCAGCAGTTTATCAAGAACGGGAGTCGAAGAGACCCAGTACTTC
CDR3: CASSLSRTGVEETQYF

J: TRBJ1-4
size: NA
D: NA
V: TRBV28
length: 14
DNA: TGTGCCAGCAACCCGGTGGGACACTGGGAGAAACTGTTTTTT
CDR3: CASNPVGHWEKLFF

J: TRBJ1-1
size: NA
D: TRBD1
V: TRBV28
length: 15
DNA: TGTGCCAGCAGGCTACAGGGGAACCTGAACACTGAAGCTTTCTTT
CDR3: CASRLQGNLNTEAFF

J: TRBJ1-2
size: NA
D: NA
V: TRBV30
length: 14
DNA: TGTGCCTGGAGTGGGCGGCAGGCCTTCTATGGCTACACCTTC
CDR3: CAWSGRQAFYGYTF

J: TRBJ2-2
size: NA
D: TRBD2
V: TRBV9
length: 14
DNA: TGTGCCAGCCGGGGACTAGCGAACACCGGGGAGCTGTTTTTT
CDR3: CASRGLANTGELFF

J: TRBJ2-7
size: NA
D: TRBD1
V: TRBV28
length: 15
DNA: TGTGCCAGCAGTTTATCGGGGACAGGTCTTTACGAGCAGTACTTC
CDR3: CASSLSGTGLYEQYF

J: TRBJ2-3
size: NA
D: NA
V: TRBV6-5
length: 15
DNA: TGTGCCAGCAGTTACGGAGGGCAGGGAGTGGATACGCAGTATTTT
CDR3: CASSYGGQGVDTQYF

J: TRBJ1-1
size: NA
D: NA
V: TRBV27
length: 13
DNA: TGTGCCAGCACCGTGGTGGGGGGCACTGAAGCTTTCTTT
CDR3: CASTVVGGTEAFF

J: TRBJ2-6
size: NA
D: NA
V: TRBV9
length: 18
DNA: TGTGCCAGCAGCGTAGTCAGTCGGACTTCTCTGGGGGCCAACGTCCTGACTTTC
CDR3: CASSVVSRTSLGANVLTF

J: TRBJ2-3
size: NA
D: NA
V: TRBV28
length: 14
DNA: TGTGCCAGCAGTTTGGGGCAATACAGTGATACGCAGTATTTT
CDR3: CASSLGQYSDTQYF

J: TRBJ2-1
size: once
D: NA
V: TRBV20-1
length: 11
DNA: TGCAGTGCTAGAGATCTCCCGTCGCAGTTCTTC
CDR3: CSARDLPSQFF

J: TRBJ2-3
size: NA
D: NA
V: TRBV19
length: 14
DNA: TGTGCCAGTAGTCTGCAGGTCAGCACAGGTACGCAGTATTTT
CDR3: CASSLQVSTGTQYF

J: TRBJ2-1
size: NA
D: NA
V: TRBV29-1
length: 12
DNA: TGCAGCGTTGATGCGGGCCTCAATGAGCAGTTCTTC
CDR3: CSVDAGLNEQFF

J: TRBJ2-4
size: NA
D: TRBD1
V: TRBV10-2
length: 15
DNA: TGCGCCAGCAGTGAGAGGGACAGGGCCAAAAACATTCAGTACTTC
CDR3: CASSERDRAKNIQYF

J: TRBJ2-1
size: NA
D: NA
V: TRBV19
length: 15
DNA: TGTGCCAGTAGTATTCCCGGGAAGGGCTTCAATGAGCAGTTCTTC
CDR3: CASSIPGKGFNEQFF

J: TRBJ1-5
size: NA
D: NA
V: TRBV16
length: 16
DNA: TGTGCCAGCAGCCAATTCCCCAGCTATAGCAATCAGCCCCAGCATTTT
CDR3: CASSQFPSYSNQPQHF

J: TRBJ2-3
size: NA
D: TRBD2
V: TRBV4-3
length: 14
DNA: TGCGCCAGCAGCGATAGCGGGAGTGGTGTTACGCAGTATTTT
CDR3: CASSDSGSGVTQYF

J: TRBJ2-1
size: NA
D: NA
V: TRBV15
length: 14
DNA: TGTGCCACCAGCAGAGTTGAGGGTGTCGATGAGCAGTTCTTC
CDR3: CATSRVEGVDEQFF

J: TRBJ1-4
size: NA
D: NA
V: TRBV29-1
length: 14
DNA: TGCAGCGTTGAAGTCCCGGGCCCGCCGTCTTTCCTGTTTTTT
CDR3: CSVEVPGPPSFLFF